The rows below give T cell receptor beta chains drawn from one sample of a study of blood T cell repertoires in COVID-19. The assay was immunoSEQ multiplex PCR, and TCRdb's table has in-frame clones only and misses some. The repertoire includes just under 60,000 clones, 80% to 85% of them detected once, and roughly 9.3% sits in the top ten. The sequenced material came from peripheral blood. These receptors were taken from a man older than 75 with COVID-19, enrolled during active disease. Each CDR3 is given with its conserved first and last residue. The order of the fields is clone size, V gene, J gene, D gene, CDR3 DNA, CDR3 protein. The D gene is left open where the match is weak. Some rows mark clone size as missing; the rest say once, few, many or name a class of expanded clone.

clone_size: -; v_call: TRBV4-2; j_call: TRBJ2-1; d_call: TRBD2; cdr3_nt: TGTGCCAGCAGCCAAGAGGACAGCGGGGGATACAATGAGCAGTTCTTC; cdr3_aa: CASSQEDSGGYNEQFF
clone_size: -; v_call: TRBV5-5; j_call: TRBJ2-6; d_call: -; cdr3_nt: TGTGCCAGCAGCTCGTTAGACATCTCTGGGGCCAACGTCCTGACTTTC; cdr3_aa: CASSSLDISGANVLTF
clone_size: -; v_call: TRBV18; j_call: TRBJ2-1; d_call: -; cdr3_nt: TGTGCCAGCTCACCACCCCGGGAGGAGCAGTTCTTC; cdr3_aa: CASSPPREEQFF
clone_size: -; v_call: TRBV5-5; j_call: TRBJ1-2; d_call: -; cdr3_nt: TGTGCCAGCAGCTTGGGTTCAGGGGTTGGCTATGGCTACACCTTC; cdr3_aa: CASSLGSGVGYGYTF
clone_size: -; v_call: TRBV7-9; j_call: TRBJ2-4; d_call: -; cdr3_nt: TGTGCCAGCAGTCGCAGAGGGGGGGACCCCATTCAGTACTTC; cdr3_aa: CASSRRGGDPIQYF
clone_size: -; v_call: TRBV7-2; j_call: TRBJ1-2; d_call: -; cdr3_nt: TGTGCCAGCAGCTCTCTTCGGAGGGCCCTTGGCTACACCTTC; cdr3_aa: CASSSLRRALGYTF
clone_size: -; v_call: TRBV11-3; j_call: TRBJ1-1; d_call: -; cdr3_nt: TGTGCCAGCAGCTTTACAGGGAACACTGAAGCTTTCTTT; cdr3_aa: CASSFTGNTEAFF
clone_size: -; v_call: TRBV6-1; j_call: TRBJ1-2; d_call: TRBD1; cdr3_nt: TGTGCCAGCAGTGAAGGAGGAGGACAGGAGGGCTACACCTTC; cdr3_aa: CASSEGGGQEGYTF
clone_size: -; v_call: TRBV6-2/TRBV6-3; j_call: TRBJ1-5; d_call: TRBD1; cdr3_nt: TGTGCCAGCAGTTCTGGGGCCGACAGGGCGGGACAGCCCCAGCATTTT; cdr3_aa: CASSSGADRAGQPQHF
clone_size: -; v_call: TRBV9; j_call: TRBJ1-1; d_call: TRBD1; cdr3_nt: TGTGCCAGCAGCGCCGGGACAGGGCGGACTGAAGCTTTCTTT; cdr3_aa: CASSAGTGRTEAFF
clone_size: -; v_call: TRBV11-2; j_call: TRBJ2-1; d_call: -; cdr3_nt: TGTGCCAGCAGGGGAGAGGTCAATGAGCAGTTCTTC; cdr3_aa: CASRGEVNEQFF
clone_size: -; v_call: TRBV30; j_call: TRBJ2-7; d_call: -; cdr3_nt: TGTGCCTCCTCAGGGACCTACGAGCAGTACTTC; cdr3_aa: CASSGTYEQYF
clone_size: -; v_call: TRBV6-1; j_call: TRBJ2-3; d_call: -; cdr3_nt: TGTGCCAGCAGTGAAGTAGGTAGGGACTCCGACACAGATACGCAGTATTTT; cdr3_aa: CASSEVGRDSDTDTQYF
clone_size: -; v_call: TRBV7-3; j_call: TRBJ1-5; d_call: -; cdr3_nt: TGTGCCAGCAGCCCCGGGGGGAACCAGCCCCAGCATTTT; cdr3_aa: CASSPGGNQPQHF
clone_size: -; v_call: TRBV6-6; j_call: TRBJ1-3; d_call: TRBD1; cdr3_nt: TGTGCCAGCAGTTACTCGACCGACAGGGAAGACACCATATATTTT; cdr3_aa: CASSYSTDREDTIYF
clone_size: -; v_call: TRBV30; j_call: TRBJ2-1; d_call: TRBD2; cdr3_nt: TGTGCCTGGAGTAGACTAGCGGGGGGGCATGATGAGCAGTTCTTC; cdr3_aa: CAWSRLAGGHDEQFF
clone_size: -; v_call: TRBV7-9; j_call: TRBJ1-3; d_call: TRBD1; cdr3_nt: TGTGCCAGCAGCTTAGAGACAGGGCAGGCGAACACCATATATTTT; cdr3_aa: CASSLETGQANTIYF
clone_size: -; v_call: TRBV18; j_call: TRBJ2-7; d_call: TRBD1; cdr3_nt: TGTGCCAGCTCATCACGGGACAGGGACTACGAGCAGTACTTC; cdr3_aa: CASSSRDRDYEQYF
clone_size: -; v_call: TRBV5-5; j_call: TRBJ1-1; d_call: -; cdr3_nt: TGTGCCAGCAGCTTCACGGTAGGGGGACGTGGTGCTTTCTTT; cdr3_aa: CASSFTVGGRGAFF
clone_size: -; v_call: TRBV6-5; j_call: TRBJ1-1; d_call: -; cdr3_nt: TGTGCCAGCTGTCTGAGCCTCAACACTGAAGCTTTCTTT; cdr3_aa: CASCLSLNTEAFF
clone_size: -; v_call: TRBV10-2; j_call: TRBJ1-6; d_call: -; cdr3_nt: TGCGCCAGCAGTGACAGTAATTCACCCCTCCACTTT; cdr3_aa: CASSDSNSPLHF
clone_size: -; v_call: TRBV7-8; j_call: TRBJ2-5; d_call: -; cdr3_nt: TGTGCCAGCAGCTTTCCTACAGGGCAAGAGACCCAGTACTTC; cdr3_aa: CASSFPTGQETQYF
clone_size: once; v_call: TRBV7-2; j_call: TRBJ2-1; d_call: TRBD2; cdr3_nt: TGTGCCAGCAGCTTAGCTCCTAGCGGATACAATGAGCAGTTCTTC; cdr3_aa: CASSLAPSGYNEQFF
clone_size: -; v_call: TRBV19; j_call: TRBJ1-5; d_call: -; cdr3_nt: TGTGCCAGTAGACCGGAAGGGGGGGGCGGGCAGCCCCAGCATTTT; cdr3_aa: CASRPEGGGGQPQHF
clone_size: -; v_call: TRBV6-5; j_call: TRBJ1-1; d_call: -; cdr3_nt: TGTGCCAGCAGTTCCGCAGGGGTGGGCACTGAAGCTTTCTTT; cdr3_aa: CASSSAGVGTEAFF
clone_size: -; v_call: TRBV6-5; j_call: TRBJ1-1; d_call: TRBD1; cdr3_nt: TGTGCCAGCAGTCCGGACAGGGGGGAAACTGAAGCTTTCTTT; cdr3_aa: CASSPDRGETEAFF
clone_size: -; v_call: TRBV5-6; j_call: TRBJ1-4; d_call: TRBD1; cdr3_nt: TGTGCCAGCAGCTTGGTTGTGGGGCGGACAGGGGGCGAAAAACTGTTTTTT; cdr3_aa: CASSLVVGRTGGEKLFF
clone_size: -; v_call: TRBV6-6; j_call: TRBJ1-5; d_call: TRBD1; cdr3_nt: TGTGCCAGCAGTGGTCCGGGACAGGTTGGCAATCAGCCCCAGCATTTT; cdr3_aa: CASSGPGQVGNQPQHF
clone_size: once; v_call: TRBV27; j_call: TRBJ1-3; d_call: -; cdr3_nt: TGTGCCAGCAGTGCCAGGCTTTACTCTGGAAACACCATATATTTT; cdr3_aa: CASSARLYSGNTIYF
clone_size: few; v_call: TRBV10-3; j_call: TRBJ1-2; d_call: -; cdr3_nt: TGTGCCATCCATAATTCGGGGGGAGCGGAGGATGGCTACACCTTC; cdr3_aa: CAIHNSGGAEDGYTF
clone_size: once; v_call: TRBV15; j_call: TRBJ2-3; d_call: TRBD1; cdr3_nt: TGTGCCACCAGCAGCCGACAGGGGACTAGCACAGATACGCAGTATTTT; cdr3_aa: CATSSRQGTSTDTQYF
clone_size: -; v_call: TRBV5-4; j_call: TRBJ2-1; d_call: TRBD2; cdr3_nt: TGTGCCAGCAGCTCGGGACTAGCGGGGGCGGTCTACAATGAGCAGTTCTTC; cdr3_aa: CASSSGLAGAVYNEQFF
clone_size: -; v_call: TRBV27; j_call: TRBJ2-7; d_call: TRBD1; cdr3_nt: TGTGCCAGCAGAACGGGACAGGGGAGGAACGAGCAGTACTTC; cdr3_aa: CASRTGQGRNEQYF
clone_size: -; v_call: TRBV5-1; j_call: TRBJ2-2; d_call: TRBD1; cdr3_nt: TGCGCCAGCAGCAGCCGACAGGGTGGCACCGGGGAGCTGTTTTTT; cdr3_aa: CASSSRQGGTGELFF
clone_size: -; v_call: TRBV6-5; j_call: TRBJ2-2; d_call: TRBD1; cdr3_nt: TGTGCCAGCAGCGTACAGGGGGCAGGGTCCGGGGAGCTGTTTTTT; cdr3_aa: CASSVQGAGSGELFF
clone_size: -; v_call: TRBV9; j_call: TRBJ2-1; d_call: -; cdr3_nt: TGTGCCAGCAGCGTAGAACGTACAGGGTCGAATGAGCAGTTCTTC; cdr3_aa: CASSVERTGSNEQFF
clone_size: once; v_call: TRBV19; j_call: TRBJ1-6; d_call: TRBD1; cdr3_nt: TGTGCCAGTACCGACAGGGATAATTCACCCCTCCACTTT; cdr3_aa: CASTDRDNSPLHF
clone_size: -; v_call: TRBV6-2/TRBV6-3; j_call: TRBJ1-2; d_call: -; cdr3_nt: TGTGCCAGCAGTTTGGCCGGGAACTACTATGGCTACACCTTC; cdr3_aa: CASSLAGNYYGYTF
clone_size: -; v_call: TRBV30; j_call: TRBJ1-4; d_call: TRBD1; cdr3_nt: TGTGCCTGGGACCGCGACAGGGAATACGATAAACTGTTTTTT; cdr3_aa: CAWDRDREYDKLFF
clone_size: -; v_call: TRBV7-9; j_call: TRBJ1-1; d_call: TRBD1; cdr3_nt: TGTGCCAGCAGCTTAGGACAGGGGGTGGGGAACACTGAAGCTTTCTTT; cdr3_aa: CASSLGQGVGNTEAFF
clone_size: -; v_call: TRBV30; j_call: TRBJ1-4; d_call: TRBD1; cdr3_nt: TGTGCCTGGAGTGTACCAGGGACAGGGGACGAAAAACTGTTTTTT; cdr3_aa: CAWSVPGTGDEKLFF
clone_size: -; v_call: TRBV5-1; j_call: TRBJ2-5; d_call: -; cdr3_nt: TGCGCCAGCAGCTTGGGAGCGGCCCAAGAGACCCAGTACTTC; cdr3_aa: CASSLGAAQETQYF
clone_size: -; v_call: TRBV2; j_call: TRBJ1-2; d_call: -; cdr3_nt: TGTGCCAGCAGCCCCCCAGGCTACACCTTC; cdr3_aa: CASSPPGYTF
clone_size: -; v_call: TRBV29-1; j_call: TRBJ2-3; d_call: -; cdr3_nt: TGCAGCGTTGAATTGCGGACAGATACGCAGTATTTT; cdr3_aa: CSVELRTDTQYF
clone_size: -; v_call: TRBV24-1; j_call: TRBJ2-3; d_call: -; cdr3_nt: TGTGCCACCAGTGATTACCTAGCTCGCACAGATACGCAGTATTTT; cdr3_aa: CATSDYLARTDTQYF
clone_size: -; v_call: TRBV6-2/TRBV6-3; j_call: TRBJ1-1; d_call: -; cdr3_nt: TGTGCCAGCAGCCAGGGGATTGAAGCTTTCTTT; cdr3_aa: CASSQGIEAFF
clone_size: -; v_call: TRBV7-3; j_call: TRBJ1-2; d_call: -; cdr3_nt: TGTGCCAGCAGTCCTACAGGGTGGGCCTATGGCTACACCTTC; cdr3_aa: CASSPTGWAYGYTF
clone_size: once; v_call: TRBV5-8; j_call: TRBJ2-1; d_call: -; cdr3_nt: TGTGCCAGCAGCCCGATGGGGGCCACTACCAATGAGCAGTTCTTC; cdr3_aa: CASSPMGATTNEQFF
clone_size: once; v_call: TRBV5-1; j_call: TRBJ2-7; d_call: -; cdr3_nt: TGCGCCAGCAGCTTGATCGTGCAGGGGAGCTCCTACGAGCAGTACTTC; cdr3_aa: CASSLIVQGSSYEQYF
clone_size: -; v_call: TRBV23-1; j_call: TRBJ1-2; d_call: TRBD1; cdr3_nt: TGCGCCAGCAGTCAAGTGACAGGGGGCGGCTACACCTTC; cdr3_aa: CASSQVTGGGYTF
clone_size: -; v_call: TRBV9; j_call: TRBJ2-1; d_call: TRBD2; cdr3_nt: TGTGCCAGCAGCCTGAGAGCCGGGACTAGCGGGACGAGCTCCTACAATGAGCAGTTCTTC; cdr3_aa: CASSLRAGTSGTSSYNEQFF
clone_size: -; v_call: TRBV4-1; j_call: TRBJ1-1; d_call: TRBD1; cdr3_nt: TGCGCCAGCAGCCAAGGGCAGGGGGGAATGAACACTGAAGCTTTCTTT; cdr3_aa: CASSQGQGGMNTEAFF
clone_size: -; v_call: TRBV7-6; j_call: TRBJ1-1; d_call: -; cdr3_nt: TGTGCCAGAATCAACAGAGAGGAGGGGAGCACTGAAGCTTTCTTT; cdr3_aa: CARINREEGSTEAFF
clone_size: -; v_call: TRBV6-4; j_call: TRBJ1-2; d_call: -; cdr3_nt: TGTGCCAGCAGTCCTCAGGGGAACTATGGCTACACCTTC; cdr3_aa: CASSPQGNYGYTF
clone_size: -; v_call: TRBV7-8; j_call: TRBJ2-5; d_call: -; cdr3_nt: TGTGCCAGCAGCTTTACAAGGGAGCAGACCCAGTACTTC; cdr3_aa: CASSFTREQTQYF
clone_size: -; v_call: TRBV24-1; j_call: TRBJ1-5; d_call: -; cdr3_nt: TGTGCCACGGGACACCTCAATCAGCCCCAGCATTTT; cdr3_aa: CATGHLNQPQHF
clone_size: once; v_call: TRBV5-4; j_call: TRBJ1-1; d_call: -; cdr3_nt: TGTGCCAGCAGCTTGGCCGGGGTGAAGAACACTGAAGCTTTCTTT; cdr3_aa: CASSLAGVKNTEAFF
clone_size: -; v_call: TRBV5-8; j_call: TRBJ1-1; d_call: TRBD1; cdr3_nt: TGTGCCAGCAGCCGTGACAGGGATTCTGCAGCTTTCTTT; cdr3_aa: CASSRDRDSAAFF